This is a list of T cell receptor beta chains from one sample in a study of T-cell reconstitution after alpha-beta-depleted transplantation in children. TCRdb analysed the PCR reads with MiXCR anew, one entry per CDR3 protein. This table has roughly 610,000 distinct CDR3 sequences, roughly a tenth appearing once. Specimen: PBMCs from the stem cell graft donor, collected from the stem cell graft. The receptors here all came from a human donor who donated a stem cell graft to a child with acute myeloid leukemia. Both conserved end residues are part of each CDR3. D genes are given only for firm matches. Clone size is not always given. Where it is, it says once, few, many or a class for expanded clones.

j_gene: TRBJ2-7; v_gene: TRBV11-2; d_gene: -; abundance: -; CDR3nt: TGTGCCAGCAGCTCTACTTGGGACAACCGGAACGAGCAGTACTTC; CDR3aa: CASSSTWDNRNEQYF
j_gene: TRBJ2-5; v_gene: TRBV20-1; d_gene: -; abundance: few; CDR3nt: TGCAGTGCTAGAGATCGCCGGGCAGTAGAGACCCAGTACTTC; CDR3aa: CSARDRRAVETQYF
j_gene: TRBJ1-2; v_gene: TRBV20-1; d_gene: -; abundance: -; CDR3nt: TGCAGTGCTAGAGTACAGGGATCGGGTGGCTACACCTTC; CDR3aa: CSARVQGSGGYTF
j_gene: TRBJ2-7; v_gene: TRBV29-1; d_gene: TRBD2; abundance: -; CDR3nt: TGCAGCGTTGGAAAATCGACTAGCGGGAGTTCAGGGCAGCAGTACTTC; CDR3aa: CSVGKSTSGSSGQQYF
j_gene: TRBJ2-1; v_gene: TRBV6-2/TRBV6-3; d_gene: TRBD2; abundance: many; CDR3nt: TGTGCCAGCAGGGGGACTAGCGGCCTCAATGAGCAGTTCTTC; CDR3aa: CASRGTSGLNEQFF
j_gene: TRBJ2-1; v_gene: TRBV29-1; d_gene: TRBD2; abundance: many; CDR3nt: TGCAGCGTTCCCCCTCACGGGAGGGGGTACAATGAGCAGTTCTTC; CDR3aa: CSVPPHGRGYNEQFF
j_gene: TRBJ2-7; v_gene: TRBV29-1; d_gene: -; abundance: -; CDR3nt: TGCAGCGTGAGGGTGGGAAACTACGAGCAGTACTTC; CDR3aa: CSVRVGNYEQYF
j_gene: TRBJ2-1; v_gene: TRBV4-3; d_gene: -; abundance: -; CDR3nt: TGCGCCAGCAGCCAAGGGGTGGGAAACTCCTACAATGAGCAGTTCTTC; CDR3aa: CASSQGVGNSYNEQFF
j_gene: TRBJ2-2; v_gene: TRBV6-5; d_gene: TRBD2; abundance: -; CDR3nt: TGTGCCAGCAGACCAGCGGGAGGGCGAGACACCGGGGAGCTGTTTTTT; CDR3aa: CASRPAGGRDTGELFF
j_gene: TRBJ2-2; v_gene: TRBV29-1; d_gene: -; abundance: -; CDR3nt: TGCAGCGTCTCCGCAAGGGCCACCGGGGAGCTGTTTTTT; CDR3aa: CSVSARATGELFF
j_gene: TRBJ2-2; v_gene: TRBV7-6; d_gene: TRBD2; abundance: -; CDR3nt: TGTGCCAGCAGCTTACGTCTAGCGGGAGTTAAGGGGGAGCTGTTTTTT; CDR3aa: CASSLRLAGVKGELFF
j_gene: TRBJ2-1; v_gene: TRBV7-2; d_gene: -; abundance: -; CDR3nt: TGTGCCAGCAGCCTTCTCGCACTAAGCAATGAGCAGTTCTTC; CDR3aa: CASSLLALSNEQFF
j_gene: TRBJ2-1; v_gene: TRBV20-1; d_gene: -; abundance: few; CDR3nt: TGCAGTGCTAGTCCACCCCGCGGATACAATGAGCAGTTCTTC; CDR3aa: CSASPPRGYNEQFF
j_gene: TRBJ2-1; v_gene: TRBV4-3; d_gene: TRBD2; abundance: many; CDR3nt: TGCGCCAGCAGTCAAGATCTAGGCGGGAGGGCTTTCAATGAGCAGTTCTTC; CDR3aa: CASSQDLGGRAFNEQFF
j_gene: TRBJ2-2; v_gene: TRBV28; d_gene: -; abundance: few; CDR3nt: TGTGCCAGCAGTTCCCCGGGACTCTACACCGGGGAGCTGTTTTTT; CDR3aa: CASSSPGLYTGELFF
j_gene: TRBJ2-1; v_gene: TRBV24-1; d_gene: -; abundance: -; CDR3nt: TGTGCCACCAGTGGTATTTCCTACAATGAGCAGTTCTTC; CDR3aa: CATSGISYNEQFF
j_gene: TRBJ2-1; v_gene: TRBV6-5; d_gene: TRBD1; abundance: -; CDR3nt: TGTGCCAGCAGCCGTACAGGGGTGCAGTTCTTC; CDR3aa: CASSRTGVQFF
j_gene: TRBJ2-1; v_gene: TRBV30; d_gene: -; abundance: few; CDR3nt: TGTGCCTGGAGTGTAAACAGGGACAATGAGCAGTTCTTC; CDR3aa: CAWSVNRDNEQFF
j_gene: TRBJ1-3; v_gene: TRBV12-3/TRBV12-4; d_gene: -; abundance: -; CDR3nt: TGTGCCAGCAGTTTAGACAGGGTTAGCTCTGGAAACACCATATATTTT; CDR3aa: CASSLDRVSSGNTIYF
j_gene: TRBJ1-4; v_gene: TRBV6-2/TRBV6-3; d_gene: -; abundance: few; CDR3nt: TGTGCCACCTCCGACCTGTTCAATGAAAAACTGTTTTTT; CDR3aa: CATSDLFNEKLFF
j_gene: TRBJ2-7; v_gene: TRBV20-1; d_gene: -; abundance: -; CDR3nt: TGCAGTGCTAGCCGCTCAGGGAAGCGGTACGAGCAGTACTTC; CDR3aa: CSASRSGKRYEQYF
j_gene: TRBJ2-5; v_gene: TRBV7-9; d_gene: -; abundance: -; CDR3nt: TGTGCCAGCAGCTTAGGTGGGAAACAAGAGACCCAGTACTTC; CDR3aa: CASSLGGKQETQYF
j_gene: TRBJ2-3; v_gene: TRBV5-1; d_gene: -; abundance: many; CDR3nt: TGCGCCAGCAGCGCGGGACCTAGAAGGTTAGATACGCAGTATTTT; CDR3aa: CASSAGPRRLDTQYF
j_gene: TRBJ1-2; v_gene: TRBV20-1; d_gene: -; abundance: -; CDR3nt: TGCAGTGCTAGTGACGAGAGGAAAGGGGCTAGCTATGGCTACACCTTC; CDR3aa: CSASDERKGASYGYTF
j_gene: TRBJ1-2; v_gene: TRBV28; d_gene: TRBD1; abundance: many; CDR3nt: TGTGCCAGCAGTTCCCAGGGGGGCAACTATGGCTACACCTTC; CDR3aa: CASSSQGGNYGYTF
j_gene: TRBJ2-1; v_gene: TRBV11-2; d_gene: TRBD2; abundance: few; CDR3nt: TGTGCCAGCAGCCTTCTTATGAGAGCGGGGCCCGGCCCGAATGAGCAGTTCTTC; CDR3aa: CASSLLMRAGPGPNEQFF
j_gene: TRBJ1-2; v_gene: TRBV9; d_gene: TRBD1; abundance: many; CDR3nt: TGTGCCAGCAGCGTAGAGGAGGGGGCCCACTATGGCTACACCTTC; CDR3aa: CASSVEEGAHYGYTF
j_gene: TRBJ2-7; v_gene: TRBV4-2; d_gene: -; abundance: many; CDR3nt: TGTGCCAGCAGCCAAGGGGTCCGCGAGCAGTACTTC; CDR3aa: CASSQGVREQYF
j_gene: TRBJ2-3; v_gene: TRBV20-1; d_gene: -; abundance: many; CDR3nt: TGCAGTGCTAGCCCCCGTGCGCGCAGCACAGATACGCAGTATTTT; CDR3aa: CSASPRARSTDTQYF
j_gene: TRBJ2-7; v_gene: TRBV20-1; d_gene: -; abundance: few; CDR3nt: TGCAGTGCTATAAGGGGGACCGGGAGCGAATACGAGCAGTACTTC; CDR3aa: CSAIRGTGSEYEQYF
j_gene: TRBJ2-3; v_gene: TRBV2; d_gene: -; abundance: -; CDR3nt: TGTGCCAGCAGTCGGGACACCACCACAGATACGCAGTATTTT; CDR3aa: CASSRDTTTDTQYF
j_gene: TRBJ2-1; v_gene: TRBV12-3/TRBV12-4; d_gene: TRBD2; abundance: many; CDR3nt: TGTGCCAGCAGTTTAGAGGGCTTAGCGGGGGTTAACAATGAGCAGTTCTTC; CDR3aa: CASSLEGLAGVNNEQFF
j_gene: TRBJ2-1; v_gene: TRBV11-2; d_gene: -; abundance: few; CDR3nt: TGTGCCAGCAGCCCAGGATTCGGAATTATGCCCTACAATGAGCAGTTCTTC; CDR3aa: CASSPGFGIMPYNEQFF
j_gene: TRBJ2-1; v_gene: TRBV9; d_gene: TRBD1; abundance: many; CDR3nt: TGTGCCAGCAGCGTAGCCGCAGGGGGTGAGCAGTTCTTC; CDR3aa: CASSVAAGGEQFF
j_gene: TRBJ2-3; v_gene: TRBV5-1; d_gene: -; abundance: many; CDR3nt: TGTGCCAGCAGCTTAGGCGGTCCCACAGATACGCAGTATTTT; CDR3aa: CASSLGGPTDTQYF
j_gene: TRBJ2-7; v_gene: TRBV9; d_gene: TRBD1; abundance: few; CDR3nt: TGTGCCAGCAGCGAGGGGACAGGCATGCCCTACGAGCAGTACTTC; CDR3aa: CASSEGTGMPYEQYF
j_gene: TRBJ2-4; v_gene: TRBV29-1; d_gene: TRBD2; abundance: -; CDR3nt: TGCAGCGTCCAAACGGTGGGGGGGAGAGCCAAAAACATTCAGTACTTC; CDR3aa: CSVQTVGGRAKNIQYF
j_gene: TRBJ1-2; v_gene: TRBV20-1; d_gene: TRBD1; abundance: few; CDR3nt: TGCAGTGCTAGAGATCCTCGGGGATTAGGGACAGGCTATGGCTACACCTTC; CDR3aa: CSARDPRGLGTGYGYTF
j_gene: TRBJ1-1; v_gene: TRBV15; d_gene: TRBD1; abundance: -; CDR3nt: TGTGCCACCAGCAGAGGTCGGGGACAGGGGGCTACTGAAGCTTTCTTT; CDR3aa: CATSRGRGQGATEAFF
j_gene: TRBJ2-7; v_gene: TRBV11-2; d_gene: -; abundance: many; CDR3nt: TGTGCCAGCAGCTTGGAGGAGGGCGGGTCCTACGAGCAGTACTTC; CDR3aa: CASSLEEGGSYEQYF
j_gene: TRBJ2-1; v_gene: TRBV12-3/TRBV12-4; d_gene: -; abundance: few; CDR3nt: TGTGCCAGCAGCCGGGGGGCGGCTTCAGTAGAGCAGTTCTTC; CDR3aa: CASSRGAASVEQFF
j_gene: TRBJ2-7; v_gene: TRBV3-1; d_gene: -; abundance: many; CDR3nt: TGTGCCAGCAGCCAACCGGGGACCTACGAGCAGTACTTC; CDR3aa: CASSQPGTYEQYF
j_gene: TRBJ1-1; v_gene: TRBV7-8; d_gene: -; abundance: few; CDR3nt: TGTGCCAGCAGCTACTATATTGGAAACACTGAAGCTTTCTTT; CDR3aa: CASSYYIGNTEAFF
j_gene: TRBJ2-6; v_gene: TRBV12-3/TRBV12-4; d_gene: -; abundance: many; CDR3nt: TGTGCCAGCAGTCCACAGGGTACCGGGGCCAACGTCCTGACTTTC; CDR3aa: CASSPQGTGANVLTF
j_gene: TRBJ2-5; v_gene: TRBV29-1; d_gene: -; abundance: many; CDR3nt: TGCAGCGTTGTGGACAGCGAAACCCAAGAGACCCAGTACTTC; CDR3aa: CSVVDSETQETQYF
j_gene: TRBJ2-1; v_gene: TRBV7-8; d_gene: TRBD2; abundance: many; CDR3nt: TGTGCCAGCAGCTTATCGGGACTAGCTCTAGGAGGAGGGCAGTCCTACAATGAGCAGTTCTTC; CDR3aa: CASSLSGLALGGGQSYNEQFF
j_gene: TRBJ2-3; v_gene: TRBV6-2/TRBV6-3; d_gene: -; abundance: -; CDR3nt: TGTGCCAGCAGTTCCGAAGGGGGGCGGAATACGCAGTATTTT; CDR3aa: CASSSEGGRNTQYF
j_gene: TRBJ1-5; v_gene: TRBV5-6; d_gene: -; abundance: few; CDR3nt: TGTGCCAGCAGCCTGAGGTCAATGAGCAATCAGCCCCAGCATTTT; CDR3aa: CASSLRSMSNQPQHF
j_gene: TRBJ1-4; v_gene: TRBV12-3/TRBV12-4; d_gene: -; abundance: -; CDR3nt: TGTGCCAGCAGCCGCTGGACGTCGACTAATGAAAAACTGTTTTTT; CDR3aa: CASSRWTSTNEKLFF
j_gene: TRBJ1-2; v_gene: TRBV12-3/TRBV12-4; d_gene: -; abundance: many; CDR3nt: TGTGCCAGCAGTTTAGCGGGGGAGACCCTAGGCTATGGCTACACCTTC; CDR3aa: CASSLAGETLGYGYTF